Here is one TCR beta chain with its context. Its target is unknown. Only in-frame clones appear in the TCRdb table, and some are missing; sequencing was by immunoSEQ multiplex PCR. The sample records 200,000 to 250,000 clones, roughly 94% being singletons. The sample is drawn from a study of T cell responses to AZD1222 COVID-19 vaccine. Study results and caveats: Seropositive at baseline were only 5 to 7 AZD1222 recipients.

V lost 4 bases and J lost 3; bases outside the gene matches: 5. Looked up from germline, CDR1 is MNHEY and CDR2 is SVGAGI. The CDR3 contains 15 residues. The chain joins TRBV6-5 to TRBJ1-2; the match to TRBD1 covers 10 bases. The starting material was peripheral blood, obtained 28 days after the second dose of the MenACWY control vaccine. The receptor was derived from an adult who received the MenACWY meningococcal vaccine as a control. The chain's CDR3 is CASSSRTGGHYGYTF. In nucleotides, the CDR3 is TGTGCCAGCAGTTCCCGGACAGGGGGGCACTATGGCTACACCTTC.